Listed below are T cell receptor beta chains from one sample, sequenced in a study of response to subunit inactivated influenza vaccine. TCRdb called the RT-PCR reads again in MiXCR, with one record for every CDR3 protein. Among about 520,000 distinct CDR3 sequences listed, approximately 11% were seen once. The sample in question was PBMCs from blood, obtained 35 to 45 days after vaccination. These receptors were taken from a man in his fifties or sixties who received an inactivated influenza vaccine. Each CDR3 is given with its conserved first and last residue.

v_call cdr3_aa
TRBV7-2 CASSSTSGLTQYF
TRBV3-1 CASSRMTGSRVAGANVLTF
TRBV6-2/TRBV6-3 CASSYDLATSRAPQADTQYF
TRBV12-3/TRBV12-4 CASSLGASEKLFF
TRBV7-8 CASSITGTKTYEQYF
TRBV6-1 CASRGESGGVYEQYF
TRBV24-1 CATSDGRGLGNEQFF
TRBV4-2 CASSQETSGRRGTQYF
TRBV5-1 CASSFGAALQETQYF
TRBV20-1 CSARDVLLQRYEQYF
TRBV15 CATSTGTGELFF
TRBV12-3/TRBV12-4 CASSLGQRHEKLFF
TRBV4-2 CASSQERGAIYEQYF
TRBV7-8 CASSPNRGNEQFF
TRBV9 CASSGAGTGQDTQYF
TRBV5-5 CASSPLGYLNTEAFF
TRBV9 CASSATSGISYNEQFF